This TCR beta chain was sequenced for a study of cytomegalovirus exposure and HLA in healthy donors. The study's findings and limits: Across HLA loci, a later analysis found differing TCR association rates, with DRB1 most and HLA-C fewest. In an earlier analysis, productive rearrangement rates for most beta V segments clustered near 90% or 30%.

A multiplex PCR was run with 60 Vbeta primers and 13 Jbeta primers. Assay used: immunoSEQ multiplex PCR; TCRdb lists only in-frame clones, some missing. The profile shows about 190,000 clones, around 75% of them singletons. CDR3 length: 15 amino acids. Between the trimmed V and J ends, which lost 3 bases and 1 base, there was a span of 13 bases. The germline V gene encodes CDR1 SGHRS and CDR2 YFSETQ. About this clone: Antigen unknown.

Sequencing was performed on PBMCs. The receptor was isolated from a woman in her 30s in good health and CMV-seropositive. The chain links TRBV5-1 to TRBJ1-2; TRBD1 is a possible D gene (6 bases). This chain's CDR3 is CASSSRLDSNYGYTF. The CDR3 coding sequence is TGCGCCAGCAGCTCCCGATTGGACAGTAACTATGGCTACACCTTC.